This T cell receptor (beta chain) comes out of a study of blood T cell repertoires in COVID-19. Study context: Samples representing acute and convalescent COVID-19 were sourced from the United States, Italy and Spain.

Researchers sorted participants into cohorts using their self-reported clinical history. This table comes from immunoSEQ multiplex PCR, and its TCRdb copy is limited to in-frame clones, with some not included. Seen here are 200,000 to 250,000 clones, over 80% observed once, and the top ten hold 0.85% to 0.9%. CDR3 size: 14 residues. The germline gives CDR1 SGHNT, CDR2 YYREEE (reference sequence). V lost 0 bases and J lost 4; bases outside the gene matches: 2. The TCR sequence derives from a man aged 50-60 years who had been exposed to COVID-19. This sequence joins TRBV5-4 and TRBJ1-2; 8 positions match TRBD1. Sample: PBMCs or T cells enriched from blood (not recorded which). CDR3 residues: CASSLGQGTYGYTF. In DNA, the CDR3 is TGTGCCAGCAGCTTGGGACAGGGGACCTATGGCTACACCTTC.